The clone carrying this T cell receptor beta chain occurred a few times. Its target is unknown. TCRdb passed the reads through MiXCR, listing each CDR3 protein once. The data show a few hundred thousand distinct CDR3 sequences, with 40% seen just once and 48% held by the top ten. These data come from a study of T cell repertoires in cytomegalovirus infection. Germline CDR1 MNHNY, CDR2 SVGAGI (reference sequence). This CDR3 is built from 17 residues. With 5 bases clipped from V and 3 bases from J, the junction kept 10 bases outside the gene matches. The sample consisted of cultured PBMCs, taken from culture after CMV antigen stimulation. The TCR originated in a human donor in good health (CMV status not recorded). Some clones in this sample may be carry-over from other donors' samples. V and J are TRBV6-6 and TRBJ1-5; TRBD1 matches 10 bases. CDR3 coding DNA: TGTGCCAGCAGTCCCGAGACAGGGGGCTTAAACAATCAGCCCCAGCATTTT. Its translation: CASSPETGGLNNQPQHF.